This T cell receptor (beta chain) was sequenced in a study of blood T cell repertoires in COVID-19. Study-level background: Researchers got acute and convalescent COVID-19 samples from the United States, Italy and Spain. The analysed material was cDNA or gDNA that came from T cells, B-cell-depleted T cells, or PBMCs.

Germline V lookup: CDR1 MNHEY, CDR2 SVGAGI. The CDR3 is 12 residues long. V shed 6 bases, J shed 10 bases, and the junction held 6 bases outside the gene matches. Per the study methods: Amplification of reference gene primers was used by the study to estimate nucleated cell counts. Only in-frame clones appear in the TCRdb table, and some are missing; sequencing was by immunoSEQ multiplex PCR. The DNA gave D and trimming, while V, J and clone size come from that table. The sample comprises over 250,000 clones, 80% to 90% of which are singletons, and roughly 11% rests with the top ten. The TCR comes from a woman between 70 and 85 years old with acute or convalescent COVID-19. The chain joins TRBV6-5 to TRBJ1-1, with TRBD1 identical over 9 bases. Material: peripheral blood. CDR3 sequence (DNA): TGTGCCAGCAGCTCCCCGGGACAGGGAGCTTTCTTT. This translates into CASSSPGQGAFF.